This T cell receptor (beta chain) was sequenced in a study of blood T cells in healthy people across ages. Study observations and caveats: Per million T cells, TCR beta diversity dropped roughly linearly as age increased.

This clonotype came up a few times. Its target is not known. The junction had 10 bases not matched to a gene; V was cut back by 0 bases and J by 8 bases. The CDR3 is 16 residues long. Per the germline V gene, CDR1 is MNHNY and CDR2 is SVGAGI (reference sequence). PCR was performed a second time for roughly 7 to 12 cycles using a sample-barcoded 5' primer and a J-beta primer mix. One entry per CDR3 protein results from TCRdb running MiXCR on the 5' RACE reads. The table lists 700,000 to 800,000 distinct CDR3 sequences, around 40% of them singletons. This clonotype was sampled from a woman in her fifties or sixties in good health. The chain carries TRBV6-6 and TRBJ1-2, with 9 bases identical to TRBD1. The sequenced material came from blood. The chain's CDR3 is CASSYSLRTGVVGYTF. For the CDR3, the DNA is TGTGCCAGCAGTTACTCGCTGCGGACAGGGGTCGTCGGCTACACCTTC.